This T cell receptor beta chain was sequenced for a study of blood T cell repertoires in COVID-19. In the source study's methods: Reference gene primer amplification gave nucleated cell count estimates. Data came from immunoSEQ multiplex PCR; TCRdb stores just in-frame clones and leaves some out. Clone size and the V and J calls come from that table; the DNA yielded D and trimming. The sample gives over 200,000 clones, roughly 84% of which show up once; under 2.5% is in the top ten. This receptor was obtained from a middle-aged man with active or convalescent COVID-19. The source material was peripheral blood.

The CDR3 loop reads CASSTGVIYGYTF. For the CDR3, the DNA is TGTGCCAGCAGCACAGGGGTCATCTATGGCTACACCTTC. The chain employs TRBV2 and TRBJ1-2, with 7 bases that match TRBD1. V trimming: 6 bases; J trimming: 4 bases; junction bases outside the gene matches: 5. Germline-derived CDR1 and CDR2 are SNHLY and FYNNEI. The CDR3 has 13 residues. Full variable domain (rest looked up from reference TRBV2 and TRBJ1-2): EPEVTQTPSHQVTQMGQEVILRCVPISNHLYFYWYRQILGQKVEFLVSFYNNEISEKSEIFDDQFSVERPDGSNFTLKIRSTKLEDSAMYFCASSTGVIYGYTFGSGTRLTVV.